The 7 T cell receptor beta chains below come from one sample, sequenced in a study of identical twins. MiXCR was run by TCRdb on the 5' RACE reads, yielding one entry per CDR3 protein. Of about 900,000 distinct CDR3 sequences listed, more than 9% are singletons. Another study also made use of these data, one on yellow fever vaccine responses in identical twins.

What was sequenced was PBMCs. All receptors come from a woman aged 18-29 years in good health.

The chain combines TRBV13 with TRBJ2-1, with D uncertain. Germline V lookup: CDR1 PRHDT, CDR2 FYEKMQ (reference sequence). The ends were cut back, 6 bases at V and 2 bases at J, with 11 bases in the middle. The CDR3 has 14 residues. CDR3 coding DNA: TGTGCCAGCAGGGGTTCTTTGACCTACAATGAGCAGTTCTTC. It translates to CASRGSLTYNEQFF.

This clonotype was seen more than once but under ten times. The V and J genes are TRBV15 and TRBJ2-2; 8 bases fit TRBD1. This CDR3 comprises 17 residues. CDR1 and CDR2 from the germline V gene are LNHNV and YYDKDF (reference sequence). The V and J ends lost 1 base and 0 bases, in that order; junction bases with no gene match: 4. The CDR3 DNA follows: TGTGCCACCAGCAGAGGCTGGGACAGGACGAACACCGGGGAGCTGTTTTTT. Encoded protein: CATSRGWDRTNTGELFF.

This clonotype has a handful of counts. J is TRBJ2-2 and V is TRBV20-1; D unclear. The CDR3 contains 11 residues. V dropped 5 bases and J dropped 5 bases, with 6 bases sitting between them. Germline V gene data show CDR1 as DFQATT and CDR2 as SNEGSKA (reference sequence). The CDR3 DNA sequence: TGCAGTGCTTTGCGGACCGGGGAGCTGTTTTTT. This encodes CSALRTGELFF.

The V gene is TRBV20-1, the J gene TRBJ1-5; D is unclear. The length of the CDR3 is 12 residues. The V gene's germline CDR1 is DFQATT and CDR2 SNEGSKA (reference sequence). Trimming removed 6 bases from V and 0 bases from J, with 6 bases in between. CDR3 residues: CSASGSNQPQHF. Here the CDR3 DNA reads TGCAGTGCCTCTGGTAGCAATCAGCCCCAGCATTTT.

This clonotype was seen repeatedly, ten times or more. This chain uses TRBV9 with TRBJ2-1; no firm D call. The germline V gene has CDR1 SGDLS and CDR2 YYNGEE. The V and J ends lost 0 bases and 0 bases respectively, with 7 bases between them. The length of the CDR3 is 15 residues. The CDR3: CASSVDRGSYNEQFF. CDR3 nucleotides: TGTGCCAGCAGCGTAGACCGTGGCTCCTACAATGAGCAGTTCTTC. The full variable domain, completed using reference TRBV9 and TRBJ2-1, is DSGVTQTPKHLITATGQRVTLRCSPRSGDLSVYWYQQSLDQGLQFLIQYYNGEERAKGNILERFSAQQFPDLHSELNLSSLELGDSALYFCASSVDRGSYNEQFFGPGTRLTVL.

This clonotype was observed a handful of times. V is TRBV10-3 and J is TRBJ2-3, with no clear D. The CDR3 consists of 11 residues. Deletions cut 6 bases from V and 5 bases from J, with 6 bases between. CDR1 and CDR2 (germline): ENHRY, SYGVKD. The CDR3 region is CAISQLDTQYF. CDR3 DNA sequence: TGTGCCATCAGCCAGCTAGATACGCAGTATTTT.

The sample holds a few counts of this clonotype. The rearrangement uses TRBV28 and TRBJ1-3; TRBD1 agrees at 7 bases. The V gene end was trimmed by 6 bases and the J gene end by 4 bases; junction bases not matched to a gene: 6. Germline lookup yields CDR1 MDHEN and CDR2 SYDVKM. The CDR3 spans 14 residues. CDR3 sequence: CASSRVRGGNTIYF. In DNA form, the CDR3 reads TGTGCCAGCAGCCGCGTCAGGGGGGGAAACACCATATATTTT.